Described below is a single TCR beta chain sequence and its context. What this receptor recognizes is not known. No much larger clonotype is one base removed from it; base qualities were not supplied. The data were taken from a study of radiation and T cells in renal cell carcinoma (dated by TCRdb to the early 2020s). In the study overall: Samples were obtained from a clinical trial, in which 15 Gy stereotactic body radiation therapy was delivered to primary renal cell carcinomas and nephrectomy was performed 4 weeks later. In total, 50 or so samples, comprising 25 or so tumors and about 27 peripheral blood samples, were subjected to TCR beta sequencing. Across all 55 or so samples, 3.5 million to 4.5 million unique CDR3 nucleotide sequences encoding 2,658,974 unique CDR3 amino acid sequences were identified.

Paper-wide results and their limitations: Effects of radiation dose or scheduling on the TCR repertoire could not be addressed with the single-armed trial design. Because no pretreatment tumor biopsies were available, whether clonotypes were present in the tumor at baseline could not be determined. Top tumor clonotypes rose in blood from baseline to 2 weeks post-radiation, then contracted by 4 weeks, suggesting transient expansion of tumor-resident clones. Changes in the blood repertoire were not tracked past 4 weeks after treatment.

Including the terminal cysteine and phenylalanine, the CDR3 comprises 15 residues. The read is trimmed to its CDR3 DNA, 45 bases read in frame from base 1. CDR1 MNHNS and CDR2 SASEGT were looked up in the germline V gene. Trimming accounts for 2 bases at V and 0 bases at J, while the number of junction bases matched to no gene is 2. The time point label on this specimen signifies: baseline pretreatment blood. This specimen's treatment or condition label, per the study, means: 15 Gy SBRT to primary tumor, nephrectomy 4 weeks later. Serial peripheral blood from radiation-treated patients was sampled at baseline, 2 weeks and 4 weeks after SBRT to track tumor-enriched clonotypes. Every patient's renal cell carcinoma showed clear cell pathology. The QIAamp DNA Blood Mini Kit (Qiagen) was used to prepare genomic DNA for TCR sequencing. Only samples passing all quality control checks were included in the analyses.

TCR beta libraries were generated from genomic DNA with the immunoSEQ kit, following the manufacturer's recommendations. Library preparation used a first multiplex PCR with proprietary primers, then a second PCR adding unique barcodes, with bead cleanups after each round. Each sample batch included a kit-provided positive control reaction and a negative control reaction. The final libraries were assessed on an Agilent 4200 TapeStation D1000 ScreenTape, pooled by volume, and quantified by qPCR. An Illumina NextSeq500 fitted with a MidOutput 150-cycle cartridge performed the sequencing, running 156 Read1 cycles and 15 Index1 cycles with the kit's custom primers. The pooled library was loaded at roughly 0.93 pM, with an approximately 19% PhiX control spiked in. The authors processed their data as follows. The vendor-processed data were analyzed in R, and a clonotype was defined as all T cells that share the same CDR3 nucleotide sequence. In the clone abundance analyses, frequencies in each sample were normalized to that sample's 10,000 most abundant clones. Public T cell clones, averaging fewer than five per sample, were removed before analysis. An abundance difference of at least 32-fold between compartments was the criterion for calling clonotypes tumor-enriched or baseline blood-enriched. A beta-binomial differential abundance model was used to identify clonotypes that were expanded or contracted between blood time points. Tumor-blood repertoire similarity was measured with the Baroni-Urbani and Buser coefficient, and group comparisons used two-tailed Wilcoxon tests in R. TCRdb carries this immuneACCESS record with in-frame sequences only. Its versions omit some clonotypes, under half of them owing to an unresolved V gene in the studies checked, with the rest unexplained. The DNA gave D and trimming, while V, J and clone size come from that table. Present in this sample are some 110,000 clones, roughly 80% of which were seen just once. Clones ranked in the top ten supply about 3% of the sample.

The sample here was blood, taken from a patient whose treatment included radiotherapy and nephrectomy. This receptor chain uses TRBV6-1 and TRBJ2-3; the central 7 bases match TRBD1. This sequence was found in a woman aged 60-70 years with renal cell carcinoma. CDR3 reads: CASSEKGASTDTQYF. Here is the DNA: TGTGCCAGCAGTGAAAAGGGGGCCAGCACAGATACGCAGTATTTT.